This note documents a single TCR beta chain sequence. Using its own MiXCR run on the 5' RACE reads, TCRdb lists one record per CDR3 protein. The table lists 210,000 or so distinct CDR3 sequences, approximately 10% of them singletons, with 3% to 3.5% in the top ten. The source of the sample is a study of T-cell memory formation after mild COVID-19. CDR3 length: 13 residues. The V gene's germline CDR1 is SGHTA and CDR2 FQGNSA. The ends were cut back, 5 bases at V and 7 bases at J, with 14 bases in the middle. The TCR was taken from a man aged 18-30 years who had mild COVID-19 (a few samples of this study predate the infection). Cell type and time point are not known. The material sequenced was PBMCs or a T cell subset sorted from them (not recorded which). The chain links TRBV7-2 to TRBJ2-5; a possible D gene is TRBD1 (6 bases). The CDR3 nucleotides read TGTGCCAGCAGCCCAGGGGTTGCGGGGACCCAGTACTTC. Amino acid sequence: CASSPGVAGTQYF.